The clone carrying this T cell receptor (beta chain) was counted ten times or more. Its target is unknown. The data derive from a study of T cells after yellow fever vaccination. Looking at the study overall: Fractions containing few cells were prepared with SMART-Seq v4 Ultra Low Input. Study-level findings and limits: It was a small share of clonotypes that appeared in both CD4 and CD8 compartments. Booster samples showed a return of most primary-vaccination clones (about 97% CD4, 70% to 90% CD8). Faster peaking, at day 5 versus 15, marked a secondary response that was weaker.

MiXCR was run by TCRdb on the 5' RACE reads, yielding one entry per CDR3 protein. The sample shows 300,000 or so distinct CDR3 sequences, over 10% of them seen only once. Trimming cost V 6 bases and J 3 bases, with 11 bases left between them. Per the germline V gene, CDR1 is DFQATT and CDR2 is SNEGSKA (reference sequence). The CDR3 loop spans 12 amino acids. The sequence was obtained from a man aged 25-45 years who received the YFV17D yellow fever vaccine. The rearrangement uses TRBV20-1 and TRBJ2-5; D may be TRBD2 (6 bases). Sequencing used CD4+ T cells sorted from PBMCs, obtained 45 days after the yellow fever booster vaccination. CDR3 sequence: CSARGWEETQYF. The CDR3 DNA reads TGCAGTGCACGGGGGTGGGAAGAGACCCAGTACTTC.